One and the same sample provided the 26 T cell receptor beta chains below, sequenced in a study of cytomegalovirus exposure and HLA in healthy donors. Vbeta (60) and Jbeta (13) primers were used in the PCR. Profiled with immunoSEQ multiplex PCR; TCRdb holds only in-frame clones, not every one. The data hold 150,000 to 200,000 clones, with around 77% observed a single time. The sample taken for sequencing was PBMCs. Receptor source: a female donor in good health and CMV-seronegative.

The genes are TRBV9 and TRBJ1-1, with unresolved D. V lost 0 bases and J 0 bases, leaving 12 bases between the germline ends. CDR3 length: 16 residues. Germline-derived CDR1 and CDR2 are SGDLS and YYNGEE. In nucleotides, the CDR3 is TGTGCCAGCAGCGTAGTCAGTTCGGCGGTGAACACTGAAGCTTTCTTT. As protein: CASSVVSSAVNTEAFF. The variable domain in full, with the rest retrieved from reference TRBV9 and TRBJ1-1, is DSGVTQTPKHLITATGQRVTLRCSPRSGDLSVYWYQQSLDQGLQFLIQYYNGEERAKGNILERFSAQQFPDLHSELNLSSLELGDSALYFCASSVVSSAVNTEAFFGQGTRLTVV.

This clone was counted once. This chain uses TRBV19 with TRBJ2-7, with TRBD1 identical over 7 bases. The length of the CDR3 is 14 residues. Germline V gene sequence: CDR1 LNHDA, CDR2 SQIVND (reference sequence). Unmatched junction bases numbered 6, after V lost 5 bases and J lost 2 bases. CDR3 region: CASSESDRAYEQYF. The CDR3 nucleotides read TGTGCCAGTAGTGAAAGCGACAGGGCCTACGAGCAGTACTTC. Full variable domain (missing parts from reference TRBV19 and TRBJ2-7): DGGITQSPKYLFRKEGQNVTLSCEQNLNHDAMYWYRQDPGQGLRLIYYSQIVNDFQKGDIAEGYSVSREKKESFPLTVTSAQKNPTAFYLCASSESDRAYEQYFGPGTRLTVT.

The chain couples TRBV7-2 to TRBJ1-1; a possible D gene is TRBD1 (6 bases). Germline V gene lookup returns CDR1 SGHTA and CDR2 FQGNSA. The CDR3 length is 15 residues. Trimming pared 4 bases from V and 4 bases from J, leaving 16 bases between. The CDR3 sequence is CASSWDTGWATEAFF. The CDR3, as DNA: TGTGCCAGCAGCTGGGATACAGGGTGGGCCACTGAAGCTTTCTTT.

The gene calls are TRBV6-5 and TRBJ1-4; D might be TRBD1 (6 bases). Germline loops: CDR1 MNHEY, CDR2 SVGAGI. The length of the CDR3 is 15 residues. V was shortened by 4 bases and J by 8 bases, with 17 bases between the two germline ends. The CDR3 protein is CASSLRGSSGEKLFF. The CDR3 DNA follows: TGTGCCAGCAGTTTAAGGGGGAGTTCTGGGGAAAAACTGTTTTTT.

The J gene is TRBJ2-5, the V gene TRBV15; TRBD1 is a possible D gene (5 bases). Germline V gene lookup returns CDR1 LNHNV and CDR2 YYDKDF (reference sequence). This CDR3 comprises 14 residues. V was clipped by 0 bases and J by 4 bases, with 9 bases between them. The CDR3 loop reads CATSRDQGPETQYF. In DNA, the CDR3 is TGTGCCACCAGCAGAGATCAGGGTCCAGAGACCCAGTACTTC.

The rearrangement joins TRBV19 to TRBJ2-5; a possible D gene is TRBD1 (6 bases). The CDR3 is made up of 15 amino acids. Germline V gives CDR1 LNHDA, CDR2 SQIVND (reference sequence). The ends were cut back, 9 bases at V and 1 base at J, with 18 bases in the middle. CDR3 DNA sequence: TGTGCCAGCTCCACAGGGTTAGGATCCCAAGAGACCCAGTACTTC. Translating gives CASSTGLGSQETQYF.

The chain recombines TRBV9 with TRBJ2-7; a possible D gene is TRBD1 (6 bases). V lost 0 bases to trimming and J lost 0 bases, with 10 bases between them. Germline V gene data show CDR1 as SGDLS and CDR2 as YYNGEE. The CDR3 covers 15 residues. CDR3 bases: TGTGCCAGCAGCGTAGAGGAGGACAGCTCCTACGAGCAGTACTTC. This encodes CASSVEEDSSYEQYF.

Only a few counts were recorded for this clone. The V gene is TRBV6-1, the J gene TRBJ1-4; D perhaps matches TRBD1 (6 bases). Germline V gene lookup returns CDR1 MNHNS and CDR2 SASEGT. The V and J ends lost 7 bases and 2 bases respectively, with 14 bases between them. This CDR3 is built from 15 residues. CDR3 nucleotide sequence: TGTGCCAGCACCACCTACAGGGCCACTAATGAAAAACTGTTTTTT. This encodes CASTTYRATNEKLFF.

The chain uses TRBV15 and TRBJ2-7; D might be TRBD1 (6 bases). From germline, CDR1 is LNHNV and CDR2 YYDKDF (reference sequence). The CDR3 has 14 residues. Trimming removed 3 bases from V and 2 bases from J, with 11 bases in between. The CDR3 nucleotides read TGTGCCACCAGCAGTCTCAGGGGACCCTACGAGCAGTACTTC. Translation: CATSSLRGPYEQYF.

This clone was detected only a few times. This rearrangement joins TRBV9 to TRBJ1-3; D unclear. Trimming shortened V by 1 base and J by 2 bases, and 7 bases separated the two germline ends. This CDR3 is built from 14 residues. Germline-derived CDR1 and CDR2 are SGDLS and YYNGEE. The CDR3: CASSVTYPGNTIYF. In DNA, the CDR3 is TGTGCCAGCAGCGTAACCTACCCTGGAAACACCATATATTTT.

J is TRBJ1-1 and V is TRBV28; possibly TRBD1 for D (6 bases). The CDR3 is 15 residues long. The ends were cut back, 1 base at V and 0 bases at J, with 9 bases in the middle. The V gene's germline CDR1 is MDHEN and CDR2 SYDVKM. CDR3 amino acids: CASSLYRTVNTEAFF. The CDR3 region has the DNA TGTGCCAGCAGTTTATACCGGACAGTGAACACTGAAGCTTTCTTT.

This sequence joins TRBV5-1 and TRBJ1-2; D possibly corresponds to TRBD1 (5 bases). Germline CDR1 SGHRS, CDR2 YFSETQ. This CDR3 is 14 amino acids long. V was cut by 4 bases and J by 2 bases, with 12 bases left in between. CDR3 sequence (DNA): TGCGCCAGCAGCACCCGACAGCAGAACTATGGCTACACCTTC. This sequence encodes CASSTRQQNYGYTF.

A note on this clone: One end of the junction fails to match germline, which may point to a read error. J is TRBJ2-7 and V is TRBV7-9, with D perhaps matching TRBD2 (5 bases). Germline V lookup: CDR1 SEHNR, CDR2 FQNEAQ (reference sequence). The CDR3 is 14 amino acids. The CDR3 loop reads CSSRDEDLAYEQYF. The CDR3 nucleotides read TGTTCCAGCAGAGATGAGGACTTAGCCTACGAGCAGTACTTC.

The V call is TRBV5-1, the J call TRBJ2-3; weak D call: TRBD2 (6 bases). Trimming shortened V by 2 bases and J by 0 bases, and 10 bases separated the two germline ends. Germline V gene data show CDR1 as SGHRS and CDR2 as YFSETQ. The CDR3 runs to 15 residues. Here the CDR3 reads CASSFEAGSTDTQYF. As DNA, the CDR3 is TGCGCCAGCAGCTTTGAAGCGGGTAGCACAGATACGCAGTATTTT.

The chain has TRBV2 and TRBJ2-7; D may be TRBD2 (5 bases). Germline-derived CDR1 and CDR2 are SNHLY and FYNNEI. Trimming stripped 7 bases from V and 0 bases from J, with 10 bases between. The CDR3 length is 13 residues. This chain's CDR3 is CASKLDYSYEQYF. CDR3 bases: TGTGCCAGCAAACTAGACTACTCCTACGAGCAGTACTTC. Looking up the rest from reference TRBV2 and TRBJ2-7 gives the full variable domain: EPEVTQTPSHQVTQMGQEVILRCVPISNHLYFYWYRQILGQKVEFLVSFYNNEISEKSEIFDDQFSVERPDGSNFTLKIRSTKLEDSAMYFCASKLDYSYEQYFGPGTRLTVT.

The genes are TRBV5-1 and TRBJ1-6; 9 nucleotides agree with TRBD1. V shed 0 bases, J shed 5 bases, and the junction held 6 bases outside the gene matches. Germline CDR1 and CDR2: SGHRS and YFSETQ. CDR3 length equals 17 residues. The CDR3 bases are TGCGCCAGCAGCTTGGGTCGGGACAGGGTAAATAATTCACCCCTCCACTTT. This encodes CASSLGRDRVNNSPLHF.

The rearrangement uses TRBV19 and TRBJ2-1; 7 bases are shared with TRBD1. The CDR3 has 15 residues. After removal of 4 bases from V and 5 bases from J, the junction contained 8 bases not matched to a gene. Germline V gives CDR1 LNHDA, CDR2 SQIVND (reference sequence). CDR3 sequence reads: CASSTYRGDNNEQFF. CDR3 nucleotides: TGTGCCAGTAGTACGTACAGGGGAGATAACAATGAGCAGTTCTTC. The whole variable domain, filled in from reference TRBV19 and TRBJ2-1, reads DGGITQSPKYLFRKEGQNVTLSCEQNLNHDAMYWYRQDPGQGLRLIYYSQIVNDFQKGDIAEGYSVSREKKESFPLTVTSAQKNPTAFYLCASSTYRGDNNEQFFGPGTRLTVL.

The chain combines TRBV7-6 with TRBJ2-1; TRBD2 matches 15 bases. The junction had 6 bases not matched to a gene; V was cut back by 2 bases and J by 4 bases. This CDR3 has 18 amino acids. Germline CDR1 is SGHVS and CDR2 is FNYEAQ. This CDR3 is CASSLPRGTSGRYNEQFF. CDR3 DNA sequence: TGTGCCAGCAGCTTACCCCGGGGGACTAGCGGGAGGTACAATGAGCAGTTCTTC.

The rearrangement joins TRBV28 to TRBJ1-1; D is perhaps TRBD1 (5 bases). Germline V CDR1 and CDR2: MDHEN, SYDVKM. The CDR3 is made up of 10 amino acids. V lost 7 bases and J 8 bases, leaving 8 bases between the germline ends. The CDR3 DNA reads TGTGCCAGCAATCGGGGGGAAGCTTTCTTT. Translation gives CASNRGEAFF. Together with reference TRBV28 and TRBJ1-1, the CDR3 gives the full variable domain: DVKVTQSSRYLVKRTGEKVFLECVQDMDHENMFWYRQDPGLGLRLIYFSYDVKMKEKGDIPEGYSVSREKKERFSLILESASTNQTSMYLCASNRGEAFFGQGTRLTVV.

There are a few counts of this clone. The chain employs TRBV6-6 and TRBJ1-2, with D uncertain. Trimming took off 11 bases at V and 4 bases at J, with 14 bases between the two ends. Germline V gene lookup returns CDR1 MNHNY and CDR2 SVGAGI (reference sequence). The CDR3 is 12 amino acids. CDR3 bases: TGTGCCGGAGGATCCCCTTCCTATGGCTACACCTTC. It encodes CAGGSPSYGYTF.

The chain couples TRBV18 to TRBJ2-7, with 9 bases identical to TRBD1. The germline V gene encodes CDR1 KGHSH and CDR2 LQKENI. Trimming took 4 bases from V and 2 from J; bases not matched to a gene: 0. The CDR3 has 13 residues. The DNA of the CDR3 is TGTGCCAGCTCACGGGACAGGGCCTACGAGCAGTACTTC. Amino acid sequence: CASSRDRAYEQYF.

With regard to this clone: Relative to the germline gene, one junction end is altered; a read error may explain this. The chain combines TRBV7-7 with TRBJ2-1; TRBD2 aligns across 7 bases. From germline, CDR1 is SSHAT and CDR2 FNYEAQ (reference sequence). This CDR3 is built from 14 residues. The CDR3: CASSLAGGRNEQFF. The CDR3 DNA reads as TGTGCTAGCAGCTTAGCGGGCGGGAGAAATGAGCAGTTCTTC.

This clone has only one observation. This sequence joins TRBV7-2 and TRBJ2-5, with a tentative D call TRBD1 (5 bases). Germline V gives CDR1 SGHTA, CDR2 FQGNSA. The CDR3 is made up of 14 amino acids. V was trimmed by 1 base and J by 0 bases, leaving 6 bases between them. The DNA for the CDR3 is TGTGCCAGCAGCTTAGACAGGTACCAAGAGACCCAGTACTTC. Amino acid sequence: CASSLDRYQETQYF.

The chain is built from TRBV7-6 and TRBJ1-5; D might be TRBD1 (5 bases). Per the germline V gene, CDR1 is SGHVS and CDR2 is FNYEAQ. The V and J ends lost 1 base and 5 bases respectively, with 12 bases between them. The CDR3 has 15 residues. The CDR3 loop is CASSLGGQGYQPQHF. The CDR3 DNA reads as TGTGCCAGCAGCTTAGGTGGGCAGGGCTATCAGCCCCAGCATTTT.

J is TRBJ2-1 and V is TRBV5-4, with D possibly being TRBD2 (6 bases). The germline V gene encodes CDR1 SGHNT and CDR2 YYREEE (reference sequence). Deletions cut 0 bases from V and 9 bases from J, with 13 bases between. This CDR3 is 14 amino acids long. CDR3 protein: CASSLGLGVGEQFF. In DNA, the CDR3 is TGTGCCAGCAGCTTGGGACTAGGGGTCGGTGAGCAGTTCTTC.

This clone was seen a handful of times. The chain combines TRBV6-6 with TRBJ1-2, with a possible D match to TRBD1 (6 bases). V lost 0 bases to trimming and J lost 6 bases, with 11 bases between them. The CDR3 is made up of 14 amino acids. CDR1 and CDR2 (germline): MNHNY, SVGAGI (reference sequence). The DNA for the CDR3 is TGTGCCAGCAGTTACTCGAGGTCAGGGGATGGCTACACCTTC. It yields the protein CASSYSRSGDGYTF.